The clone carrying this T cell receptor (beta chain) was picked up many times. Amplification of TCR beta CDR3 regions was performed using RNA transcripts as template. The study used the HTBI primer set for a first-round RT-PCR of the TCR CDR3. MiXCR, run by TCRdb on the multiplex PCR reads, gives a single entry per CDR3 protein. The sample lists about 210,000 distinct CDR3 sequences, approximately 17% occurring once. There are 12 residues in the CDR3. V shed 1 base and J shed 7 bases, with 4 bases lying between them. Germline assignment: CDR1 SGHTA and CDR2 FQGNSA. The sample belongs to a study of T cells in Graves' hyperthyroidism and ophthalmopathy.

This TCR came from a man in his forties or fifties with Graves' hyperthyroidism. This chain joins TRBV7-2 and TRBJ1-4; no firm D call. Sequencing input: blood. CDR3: CASSLDPEKLFF. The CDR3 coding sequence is TGTGCCAGCAGCTTAGACCCTGAAAAACTGTTTTTT.